This T cell receptor (beta chain) was identified in a study of Graves' ophthalmopathy and Graves' hyperthyroidism. From RNA, the CDR3 regions of TCR beta chains were amplified and sequenced. Second-round multiplex PCR came after first-round RT-PCR with HTBI primers. TCRdb independently ran MiXCR on the multiplex PCR reads; one entry per CDR3 protein. The table has over 14,000 distinct CDR3 sequences, 50% seen once; the top ten hold less than 55%. Findings of the study overall: The model flagged ophthalmopathy progression at more than 60% sensitivity and about 72% specificity.

As regards this clonotype: What it binds is not known.

This TCR derives from a woman aged 25 to 39 with Graves' ophthalmopathy. What was sequenced was peripheral blood.

The CDR3 DNA follows: TGCGCCAGCAGCTTGTGGGCGGGATCCTACAATGAGCAGTTCTTC. Translating it yields CASSLWAGSYNEQFF. J is TRBJ2-1 and V is TRBV5-1, with D perhaps TRBD2 (6 bases). Germline CDR1 is SGHRS and CDR2 is YFSETQ. This CDR3 comprises 15 residues. The germline V and J ends were trimmed by 1 base and 1 base, with 9 bases remaining between them.